This T cell receptor beta chain was found in a study of blood T cell repertoires in COVID-19. Study overall: Collection of acute and convalescent COVID-19 samples took place in the United States, Italy and Spain. Sources were T cells, B-cell-depleted T cells, or PBMCs; the material itself was cDNA or gDNA.

This CDR3 has 14 amino acids. Germline loops: CDR1 MNHEY, CDR2 SVGAGI. The junction had 2 bases not matched to a gene; V was cut back by 4 bases and J by 2 bases. In the source study's methods: Reference gene primer amplification yielded estimated nucleated cell counts. Produced via immunoSEQ multiplex PCR; TCRdb's table is partial and in-frame only. V and J calls and clone size are copied from that table; D and trimming were computed from the DNA. The repertoire includes about 92,000 clones, about 85% of them detected once, and around an eighth sits in the top ten. The clonotype comes from a human donor in a cohort sampled during active COVID-19. Material: peripheral blood. The chain has TRBV6-5 and TRBJ2-5, with 9 bases that match TRBD2. DNA of the CDR3: TGTGCCAGCAGTTTTAGCGGGGGTCAAGAGACCCAGTACTTC. This encodes CASSFSGGQETQYF.